These T cell receptor beta chains were read from a single sample in a study of T cell repertoires in cytomegalovirus infection. One entry per CDR3 protein results from TCRdb running MiXCR on the reads. The data hold about 320,000 distinct CDR3 sequences, with 8% to 10% observed a single time. Input material: PBMCs. Receptors originate from a human donor in good health (CMV status not recorded). Some clones in this sample may be carry-over from other donors' samples. The CDR3 runs from the conserved cysteine through the conserved F or W. Each record gives: clone size, D gene, J gene, V gene, CDR3 protein, CDR3 DNA. A D gene is named only where the DNA matches it firmly. Clone size is given for some rows only: seen once, a few or many times, or a class if the clone is expanded.

size: .
D: .
J: TRBJ1-2
V: TRBV2
CDR3: CASSLQGRGFGYTF
DNA: TGTGCCAGCAGCCTTCAGGGGCGTGGGTTCGGCTACACCTTC

size: .
D: .
J: TRBJ2-1
V: TRBV7-2
CDR3: CASSLPGLPVRNEQFF
DNA: TGTGCCAGCAGCCTCCCCGGACTACCCGTTAGGAATGAGCAGTTCTTC

size: .
D: TRBD1
J: TRBJ2-3
V: TRBV11-2
CDR3: CASSYWDRDLTDTQYF
DNA: TGTGCCAGCAGCTACTGGGACAGGGACTTAACAGATACGCAGTATTTT

size: few
D: TRBD1
J: TRBJ2-7
V: TRBV18
CDR3: CASSPLPRQGSSYEQYF
DNA: TGTGCCAGCTCACCTCTACCGAGACAGGGCAGCTCCTACGAGCAGTACTTC

size: many
D: .
J: TRBJ1-1
V: TRBV11-1
CDR3: CASSLRDRGDTEAFF
DNA: TGTGCCAGCAGCTTAAGGGATCGCGGGGACACTGAAGCTTTCTTT

size: few
D: TRBD1
J: TRBJ1-1
V: TRBV10-3
CDR3: CAISGTGSNTEAFF
DNA: TGTGCCATCAGTGGGACAGGGTCGAACACTGAAGCTTTCTTT

size: many
D: TRBD2
J: TRBJ2-3
V: TRBV29-1
CDR3: CSGGERGGLYTQYF
DNA: TGCAGCGGAGGAGAGCGGGGGGGCCTGTATACGCAGTATTTT

size: few
D: .
J: TRBJ1-2
V: TRBV20-1
CDR3: CSARVGTYGYTF
DNA: TGCAGTGCTAGAGTGGGTACCTATGGCTACACCTTC

size: .
D: TRBD2
J: TRBJ2-5
V: TRBV5-1
CDR3: CASSGRTVREGLETQYF
DNA: TGCGCCAGCAGCGGACGGACGGTTCGGGAGGGCCTGGAGACCCAGTACTTC

size: few
D: TRBD1
J: TRBJ1-5
V: TRBV28
CDR3: CASRIDRGTRNQPQHF
DNA: TGTGCCAGCAGGATTGACAGGGGAACTCGCAATCAGCCCCAGCATTTT

size: many
D: TRBD1
J: TRBJ2-7
V: TRBV7-2
CDR3: CASSADRGFTYEQYF
DNA: TGTGCCAGCAGCGCTGACAGGGGGTTCACCTACGAGCAGTACTTC

size: few
D: .
J: TRBJ2-2
V: TRBV20-1
CDR3: CSARAGQTNTGELFF
DNA: TGCAGTGCTAGAGCGGGCCAGACGAACACCGGGGAGCTGTTTTTT

size: many
D: .
J: TRBJ2-3
V: TRBV7-2
CDR3: CASLRADTQYF
DNA: TGTGCCAGCCTACGGGCGGATACGCAGTATTTT

size: many
D: .
J: TRBJ1-1
V: TRBV29-1
CDR3: CSPTEWVNTEAFF
DNA: TGCAGCCCAACCGAGTGGGTGAACACTGAAGCTTTCTTT

size: .
D: .
J: TRBJ1-1
V: TRBV15
CDR3: CATSRKWVNTEAFF
DNA: TGTGCCACCAGCCGGAAATGGGTTAACACTGAAGCTTTCTTT

size: .
D: .
J: TRBJ2-2
V: TRBV25-1
CDR3: CASSEYRGTGELFF
DNA: TGTGCCAGCAGTGAATATAGGGGAACCGGGGAGCTGTTTTTT

size: few
D: TRBD1
J: TRBJ1-6
V: TRBV7-6
CDR3: CASSLSRGDSYNSPLHF
DNA: TGTGCCAGCAGTTTATCCAGGGGGGACTCCTATAATTCACCCCTCCACTTT

size: few
D: .
J: TRBJ1-5
V: TRBV7-8
CDR3: CASSDRDNNQPQHF
DNA: TGTGCCAGCAGTGACCGGGACAACAATCAGCCCCAGCATTTT

size: many
D: .
J: TRBJ2-1
V: TRBV7-3
CDR3: CASRRSGGNEQFF
DNA: TGTGCCAGCAGAAGGAGTGGCGGTAATGAGCAGTTCTTC

size: few
D: TRBD2
J: TRBJ2-1
V: TRBV5-1
CDR3: CASSVRTSGSYNEQFF
DNA: TGCGCCAGCAGCGTAAGGACTAGCGGGTCTTACAATGAGCAGTTCTTC

size: many
D: .
J: TRBJ2-1
V: TRBV7-2
CDR3: CASSLEASVYNEQFF
DNA: TGTGCCAGCAGCTTAGAGGCTAGCGTCTACAATGAGCAGTTCTTC

size: .
D: TRBD2
J: TRBJ2-3
V: TRBV4-2
CDR3: CASRLAGALDTQYF
DNA: TGTGCCAGCAGGTTAGCGGGAGCCCTAGATACGCAGTATTTT

size: many
D: TRBD2
J: TRBJ2-1
V: TRBV7-2
CDR3: CASNFQRERYNEQFF
DNA: TGTGCCAGCAACTTTCAGCGGGAGCGGTACAATGAGCAGTTCTTC

size: many
D: TRBD1
J: TRBJ1-1
V: TRBV28
CDR3: CASSPGTDAFF
DNA: TGTGCCAGCAGTCCCGGGACAGACGCTTTCTTT

size: .
D: .
J: TRBJ2-5
V: TRBV7-2
CDR3: CASSSSGTTSQETQYF
DNA: TGTGCCAGCAGCTCTTCCGGGACAACTTCCCAAGAGACCCAGTACTTC

size: few
D: .
J: TRBJ1-5
V: TRBV6-1
CDR3: CASSEDGGLNQPQHF
DNA: TGTGCCAGCAGTGAAGATGGGGGGCTTAATCAGCCCCAGCATTTT

size: few
D: TRBD2
J: TRBJ2-1
V: TRBV7-3
CDR3: CASSFGLASNEQFF
DNA: TGTGCCAGCAGCTTCGGACTAGCTAGTAATGAGCAGTTCTTC

size: few
D: TRBD1
J: TRBJ2-2
V: TRBV4-1
CDR3: CASSQDRQGAPLTNTGELFF
DNA: TGCGCCAGCAGCCAAGATCGGCAGGGGGCCCCATTGACGAACACCGGGGAGCTGTTTTTT

size: few
D: TRBD2
J: TRBJ2-1
V: TRBV5-3
CDR3: CASSLVLAGGVNEQFF
DNA: TGTGCCAGCAGCTTGGTACTAGCGGGAGGGGTCAATGAGCAGTTCTTC

size: many
D: TRBD1
J: TRBJ1-6
V: TRBV7-2
CDR3: CASSPGQVLAF
DNA: TGTGCCAGCAGCCCTGGACAGGTTCTAGCCTTT

size: many
D: TRBD2
J: TRBJ2-7
V: TRBV12-3/TRBV12-4
CDR3: CASSPHTGALAGYRTYEQYF
DNA: TGTGCCAGCAGTCCACACACAGGGGCGCTAGCGGGATATCGGACCTACGAGCAGTACTTC

size: .
D: .
J: TRBJ2-6
V: TRBV28
CDR3: CASSLEGISGANVLTF
DNA: TGTGCCAGCAGTTTGGAGGGGATCTCTGGGGCCAACGTCCTGACTTTC

size: .
D: TRBD2
J: TRBJ2-3
V: TRBV7-3
CDR3: CASSSGTSGADTQYF
DNA: TGTGCCAGCAGCTCCGGGACTAGCGGGGCCGATACGCAGTATTTT

size: .
D: TRBD2
J: TRBJ2-5
V: TRBV20-1
CDR3: CSARKNGPSGGARFETQYF
DNA: TGCAGTGCTAGAAAAAACGGGCCTAGCGGGGGGGCACGGTTTGAGACCCAGTACTTC